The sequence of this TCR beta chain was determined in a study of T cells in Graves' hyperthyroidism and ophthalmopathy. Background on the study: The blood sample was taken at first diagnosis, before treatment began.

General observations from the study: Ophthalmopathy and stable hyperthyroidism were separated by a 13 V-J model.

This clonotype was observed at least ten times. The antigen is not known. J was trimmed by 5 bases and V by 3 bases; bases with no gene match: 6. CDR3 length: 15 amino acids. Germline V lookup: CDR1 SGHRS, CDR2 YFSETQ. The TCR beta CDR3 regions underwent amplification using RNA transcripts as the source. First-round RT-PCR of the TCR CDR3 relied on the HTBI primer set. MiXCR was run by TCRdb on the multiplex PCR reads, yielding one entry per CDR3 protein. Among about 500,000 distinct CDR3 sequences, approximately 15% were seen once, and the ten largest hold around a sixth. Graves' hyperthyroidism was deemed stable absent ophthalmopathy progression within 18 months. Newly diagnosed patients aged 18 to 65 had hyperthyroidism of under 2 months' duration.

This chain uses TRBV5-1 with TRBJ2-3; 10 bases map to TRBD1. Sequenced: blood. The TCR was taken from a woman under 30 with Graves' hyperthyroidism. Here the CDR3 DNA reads TGCGCCAGCAGCTACGGGACAGGGGATTTAGATACGCAGTATTTT. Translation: CASSYGTGDLDTQYF. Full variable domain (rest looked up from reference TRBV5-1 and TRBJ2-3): KAGVTQTPRYLIKTRGQQVTLSCSPISGHRSVSWYQQTPGQGLQFLFEYFSETQRNKGNFPGRFSGRQFSNSRSEMNVSTLELGDSALYLCASSYGTGDLDTQYFGPGTRLTVL.